Below, 29 T cell receptor beta chains from the same sample are listed, as sequenced in a study of regulatory T cells in long-lasting Graves disease. The TCR beta library used iRepertoire HTBI primers with Arm-PCR amplification of CDR3. MiXCR, applied by TCRdb to the multiplex PCR reads, yields one record per CDR3 protein. The sample holds around 480,000 distinct CDR3 sequences; roughly 15% are singletons and the top ten take just under 25%. The time point denotes: newly diagnosed GD, antithyroid drugs for less than 3 months. The authors made the TCR library using RNA they extracted from PBMCs. This same sample was also taken into another study, of T cells in Graves' hyperthyroidism and ophthalmopathy.

Source: peripheral blood mononuclear cells (PBMCs), taken at new diagnosis, from a patient treated with antithyroid drugs. Source of these receptors: a woman aged 35 to 60 with Graves disease.

V and J are TRBV2 and TRBJ1-3; perhaps TRBD1 as D (6 bases). The V end was cut by 1 base, the J end by 6 bases, with 10 bases between. The CDR3 consists of 14 residues. The V gene's germline CDR1 is SNHLY and CDR2 FYNNEI. CDR3 sequence: CASSEDRAENTIYF. The CDR3 DNA reads as TGTGCCAGCAGTGAAGACAGGGCGGAAAACACCATATATTTT.

This clonotype was counted ten times or more. This chain connects TRBV2 to TRBJ1-2; maybe TRBD1 (5 bases). Per the germline V gene, CDR1 is SNHLY and CDR2 is FYNNEI. The CDR3 runs 14 residues. V was cut by 5 bases and J by 4 bases, with 14 bases left in between. The CDR3 nucleotides read TGTGCCAGCAGTAAGGGGACCCCAGCCTATGGCTACACCTTC. This encodes CASSKGTPAYGYTF.

This clonotype was picked up many times. This rearrangement joins TRBV3-1 to TRBJ1-2, with a weak D call TRBD1 (6 bases). From germline, CDR1 is LGHDT and CDR2 YNNKEL (reference sequence). Trimming took 1 base from V and 0 from J, leaving 12 bases between them. CDR3 length: 16 residues. CDR3 residues: CASSQGIPGANYGYTF. The CDR3 DNA is TGTGCCAGCAGCCAAGGTATCCCAGGGGCTAACTATGGCTACACCTTC.

About this clonotype itself: The junction differs from germline at one of its ends, possibly a read error. The gene calls are TRBV5-1 and TRBJ1-2; 7 bases align to TRBD1. The germline V gene encodes CDR1 SGHRS and CDR2 YFSETQ. The CDR3 covers 13 residues. The CDR3 sequence: CASSFGTEYGYTF. As DNA, the CDR3 is TGTGCCAGCAGCTTCGGGACAGAATATGGCTACACCTTC.

The sample holds many counts of this clonotype. V gene TRBV6-1 combines with J gene TRBJ2-4; the D is unclear. Trimming removed 0 bases at V and 7 bases at J, with 13 bases between. The CDR3 loop spans 15 amino acids. The V gene's germline CDR1 is MNHNS and CDR2 SASEGT. This CDR3 reads CASSEAELWLNIQYF. The DNA for the CDR3 is TGTGCCAGCAGTGAAGCGGAGCTCTGGTTGAACATTCAGTACTTC.

This clonotype was observed many times. The chain joins TRBV7-2 to TRBJ1-4, with a tentative D call TRBD1 (5 bases). CDR1 SGHTA and CDR2 FQGNSA come from the germline V gene. This CDR3 region has 15 residues. The V end was cut by 5 bases, the J end by 0 bases, with 10 bases between. The CDR3 sequence is CASSRLGATNEKLFF. The CDR3 DNA follows: TGTGCCAGCAGCCGCTTGGGGGCAACTAATGAAAAACTGTTTTTT.

This clonotype was picked up a small number of times. This rearrangement joins TRBV9 to TRBJ1-3; perhaps TRBD1 as D (5 bases). Trimming stripped 0 bases from V and 0 bases from J, with 7 bases between. Per the germline V gene, CDR1 is SGDLS and CDR2 is YYNGEE. This CDR3 comprises 15 residues. This chain's CDR3 is CASSVGQFSGNTIYF. The CDR3 nucleotides are TGTGCCAGCAGCGTAGGACAGTTCTCTGGAAACACCATATATTTT.

A few counts support this clonotype. The V gene is TRBV19, the J gene TRBJ1-1; perhaps TRBD1 as D (5 bases). The germline V and J ends were trimmed by 3 bases and 1 base, with 9 bases remaining between them. Germline assignment: CDR1 LNHDA and CDR2 SQIVND (reference sequence). The CDR3 totals 14 residues. CDR3 region: CASSITGANTEAFF. As DNA, the CDR3 is TGTGCCAGTAGTATTACTGGGGCGAACACTGAAGCTTTCTTT.

This clonotype came up many times. This rearrangement joins TRBV12-3 or TRBV12-4 to TRBJ1-2; D unclear. The CDR3 has 13 residues. With 4 bases removed from V and 4 bases from J, the gap between germline ends came to 10 bases. CDR3 residues: CASSSTPGYGYTF. In DNA form, the CDR3 reads TGTGCCAGCAGTTCCACACCAGGCTATGGCTACACCTTC.

Ten or more counts support this clonotype. The V call is TRBV27, the J call TRBJ2-2; 8 bases align to TRBD2. This CDR3 spans 15 amino acids. J lost 4 bases, V lost 5 bases, and 6 bases had no gene match. CDR1 and CDR2 (germline): MNHEY, SMNVEV (reference sequence). The CDR3 nucleotides are TGTGCCAGCAGTCCCGGGACTAGGATCACCGGGGAGCTGTTTTTT. As protein: CASSPGTRITGELFF.

The chain couples TRBV7-2 to TRBJ1-3; a weak D match, TRBD1 (5 bases). V was cut by 1 base and J by 0 bases, with 13 bases left in between. The CDR3 runs 17 residues. CDR1 SGHTA and CDR2 FQGNSA come from the germline V gene. The CDR3 is CASSLVVTGRSGNTIYF. DNA for the CDR3: TGTGCCAGCAGCTTAGTTGTCACAGGCCGCTCTGGAAACACCATATATTTT. The whole variable domain, filled in from reference TRBV7-2 and TRBJ1-3, reads GAGVSQSPSNKVTEKGKDVELRCDPISGHTALYWYRQSLGQGLEFLIYFQGNSAPDKSGLPSDRFSAERTGGSVSTLTIQRTQQEDSAVYLCASSLVVTGRSGNTIYFGEGSWLTVV.

At least ten counts were recorded for this clonotype. The V call is TRBV7-2, the J call TRBJ2-3; 15 bases are shared with TRBD2. Germline V CDR1 and CDR2: SGHTA, FQGNSA. The CDR3 totals 20 residues. J gave up 0 bases and V 5 bases, and 12 bases lay outside the gene matches. CDR3 residues: CASSRWTSGGASTSTDTQYF. The CDR3 bases are TGTGCCAGCAGCCGTTGGACTAGCGGGGGGGCCTCAACTAGCACAGATACGCAGTATTTT.

This clonotype showed up many times. V gene TRBV2 combines with J gene TRBJ2-3; TRBD2 agrees at 8 bases. After removal of 0 bases from V and 3 bases from J, the junction contained 8 bases not matched to a gene. This CDR3 contains 17 residues. CDR1 and CDR2 (germline): SNHLY, FYNNEI. The CDR3 is CASSEARAGGGTDTQYF. CDR3 bases: TGTGCCAGCAGTGAAGCGAGGGCGGGGGGAGGAACAGATACGCAGTATTTT.

In this sample, this clonotype turned up a few times. The chain carries TRBV20-1 and TRBJ1-2; no reliable D call. Trimming stripped 2 bases from V and 0 bases from J, with 13 bases between. The CDR3 totals 15 residues. Germline lookup yields CDR1 DFQATT and CDR2 SNEGSKA (reference sequence). Here the CDR3 DNA reads TGCAGTGCTAGATTCCAAGGGAGTGCTAACTATGGCTACACCTTC. Residues: CSARFQGSANYGYTF.

This clonotype occurred many times. The chain carries TRBV9 and TRBJ1-1; possibly TRBD1 for D (6 bases). Trimming took off 0 bases at V and 0 bases at J, with 9 bases between the two ends. The CDR3 runs to 15 residues. Germline loops: CDR1 SGDLS, CDR2 YYNGEE. CDR3 protein: CASSVAGGMNTEAFF. In nucleotides, the CDR3 is TGTGCCAGCAGCGTAGCTGGGGGCATGAACACTGAAGCTTTCTTT. Based on the CDR3 plus reference TRBV9 and TRBJ1-1, the full variable domain is DSGVTQTPKHLITATGQRVTLRCSPRSGDLSVYWYQQSLDQGLQFLIQYYNGEERAKGNILERFSAQQFPDLHSELNLSSLELGDSALYFCASSVAGGMNTEAFFGQGTRLTVV.

This clonotype has just a few counts. The chain combines TRBV7-9 with TRBJ2-4; the D gene is possibly TRBD1 (6 bases). The CDR3 extends over 15 amino acids. The germline V gene encodes CDR1 SEHNR and CDR2 FQNEAQ (reference sequence). Trimming removed 5 bases from V and 1 base from J, with 12 bases in between. CDR3 amino acids: CASSQNQGAKNIQYF. In DNA form, the CDR3 reads TGTGCCAGCAGCCAGAATCAGGGGGCCAAAAACATTCAGTACTTC.

This clonotype was seen a few times. The chain uses TRBV12-3 or TRBV12-4 and TRBJ2-2; D perhaps matches TRBD2 (5 bases). V shed 6 bases and J shed 4 bases, with 18 bases lying between them. The CDR3 has 16 residues. CDR3 DNA: TGTGCCAGCAGGCAAGCTTCGGGGTCGGGCACCGGGGAGCTGTTTTTT. Translation: CASRQASGSGTGELFF.

This clonotype was counted between two and nine times. In DNA form, the CDR3 reads TGCAGCGTCGCCGGGACAGGGGGCTACGAGCAGTACTTC. Translated: CSVAGTGGYEQYF. The V and J genes are TRBV29-1 and TRBJ2-7, with 11 bases lining up with TRBD1. Per the germline V gene, CDR1 is SQVTM and CDR2 is ANQGSEA. Trimming removed 6 bases from V and 3 bases from J; junction bases left unmatched: 4. The CDR3 length is 13 residues.

This clonotype has a count of ten or more. This sequence joins TRBV20-1 and TRBJ1-6, with D unresolved. CDR1 is DFQATT, CDR2 SNEGSKA, per germline (reference sequence). Trimming took off 0 bases at V and 8 bases at J, with 8 bases between the two ends. The CDR3 is made up of 13 amino acids. CDR3 in DNA: TGCAGTGCTAGAGATCGGTTCCATTCACCCCTCCACTTT. This translates into CSARDRFHSPLHF.

The V and J genes are TRBV7-8 and TRBJ1-5; D possibly corresponds to TRBD1 (5 bases). CDR1 is SGHVS, CDR2 FQNEAQ, per germline. V was shortened by 1 base and J by 1 base, with 11 bases between the two germline ends. CDR3 length equals 16 residues. The CDR3 sequence: CASSLEGVGSNQPQHF. CDR3 nucleotides: TGTGCCAGCAGCTTAGAAGGGGTTGGGAGCAATCAGCCCCAGCATTTT.

This clonotype was recorded many times. The V gene is TRBV7-9, the J gene TRBJ1-1; D not resolved. The CDR3 runs 15 residues. V gave up 0 bases and J gave up 6 bases, with 14 bases separating them. Germline V gene data show CDR1 as SEHNR and CDR2 as FQNEAQ (reference sequence). The CDR3 loop is CASSLASRPTAEAFF. As DNA, the CDR3 is TGTGCCAGCAGCTTAGCTTCGAGACCGACGGCTGAAGCTTTCTTT.

This clonotype was seen repeatedly, ten times or more. This chain links TRBV7-3 with TRBJ2-1; tentative D call: TRBD2 (7 bases). Germline CDR1 reads SGHTA; CDR2 reads FQGTGA. With 1 base removed from V and 4 bases from J, the gap between germline ends came to 11 bases. CDR3 length: 15 residues. The CDR3: CASSLMAGAYNEQFF. In nucleotides, the CDR3 is TGTGCCAGCAGCTTAATGGCGGGGGCATACAATGAGCAGTTCTTC.

Here the CDR3 DNA reads TGTGCCTGGAGCCCCCGGGCGGCCAACACCGGGGAGCTGTTTTTT. Its protein product is CAWSPRAANTGELFF. This sequence joins TRBV30 and TRBJ2-2; no firm D call. In germline, CDR1 is GTSNPN, CDR2 SVGIG (reference sequence). This CDR3 has 15 residues. V was clipped by 3 bases and J by 2 bases, with 13 bases between them.

On this clonotype: A much larger clonotype is one base distant, so this may be a read error. J is TRBJ1-1 and V is TRBV10-2; 7 positions agree with TRBD1. The CDR3 sequence is 16 residues long. CDR1 is WSHSY, CDR2 SAAADI, per germline. The CDR3 is CASKPRTGRMNAEAFF. In DNA, the CDR3 is TGCGCCAGCAAACCTCGGACAGGCCGCATGAACGCTGAAGCTTTCTTT.

This clonotype was detected ten times or more. V usage is TRBV5-1 and J usage is TRBJ1-2, with 10 bases identical to TRBD1. Trimming at V came to 4 bases and at J to 0 bases, leaving 12 bases not matched to a gene. The CDR3 extends over 18 amino acids. Germline V lookup: CDR1 SGHRS, CDR2 YFSETQ. CDR3 sequence reads: CASSPLGTGARANYGYTF. In nucleotides, the CDR3 is TGCGCCAGCAGCCCCCTCGGGACAGGGGCTCGGGCTAACTATGGCTACACCTTC.

This clonotype occurred once. Just one base apart from a much larger clone, this may be a read error. This chain connects TRBV28 to TRBJ2-2; D possibly corresponds to TRBD2 (6 bases). The CDR3 extends over 15 amino acids. Germline V gives CDR1 MDHEN, CDR2 SYDVKM. V lost 5 bases and J lost 9, with 19 bases in between. The CDR3 DNA is TGTGCCAGCAGTGACCCGGGACTGGGGCCCAGGGAGCTGTTTTTT. Its protein product is CASSDPGLGPRELFF.

The chain joins TRBV20-1 to TRBJ2-3, with TRBD2 identical over 9 bases. With 2 bases clipped from V and 8 bases from J, the junction kept 2 bases outside the gene matches. The germline V gene has CDR1 DFQATT and CDR2 SNEGSKA (reference sequence). The CDR3 has 12 residues. CDR3 in amino acids: CSARSSGATQYF. CDR3 sequence (DNA): TGCAGTGCTAGATCTAGCGGGGCTACGCAGTATTTT.

Ten or more counts support this clonotype. CDR3 bases: TGTGCCAGCAGTTTTGGGTTGGCTGAAGCTTTCTTT. It is translated as CASSFGLAEAFF. The gene calls are TRBV28 and TRBJ1-1; D is ambiguous. The CDR3 has 12 residues. V was pared by 3 bases and J by 6 bases, with 8 bases between. Per the germline V gene, CDR1 is MDHEN and CDR2 is SYDVKM.

In this sample, this clonotype turned up a few times. The gene calls are TRBV4-1 and TRBJ1-5; D unresolved. This CDR3 spans 14 amino acids. Germline V lookup: CDR1 MGHRA, CDR2 YSYEKL. The V gene lost 2 bases and the J gene lost 0 bases, with 5 bases spanning the gap. CDR3: CASSQPTSNQPQHF. The CDR3 DNA is TGCGCCAGCAGCCAACCTACTAGCAATCAGCCCCAGCATTTT.